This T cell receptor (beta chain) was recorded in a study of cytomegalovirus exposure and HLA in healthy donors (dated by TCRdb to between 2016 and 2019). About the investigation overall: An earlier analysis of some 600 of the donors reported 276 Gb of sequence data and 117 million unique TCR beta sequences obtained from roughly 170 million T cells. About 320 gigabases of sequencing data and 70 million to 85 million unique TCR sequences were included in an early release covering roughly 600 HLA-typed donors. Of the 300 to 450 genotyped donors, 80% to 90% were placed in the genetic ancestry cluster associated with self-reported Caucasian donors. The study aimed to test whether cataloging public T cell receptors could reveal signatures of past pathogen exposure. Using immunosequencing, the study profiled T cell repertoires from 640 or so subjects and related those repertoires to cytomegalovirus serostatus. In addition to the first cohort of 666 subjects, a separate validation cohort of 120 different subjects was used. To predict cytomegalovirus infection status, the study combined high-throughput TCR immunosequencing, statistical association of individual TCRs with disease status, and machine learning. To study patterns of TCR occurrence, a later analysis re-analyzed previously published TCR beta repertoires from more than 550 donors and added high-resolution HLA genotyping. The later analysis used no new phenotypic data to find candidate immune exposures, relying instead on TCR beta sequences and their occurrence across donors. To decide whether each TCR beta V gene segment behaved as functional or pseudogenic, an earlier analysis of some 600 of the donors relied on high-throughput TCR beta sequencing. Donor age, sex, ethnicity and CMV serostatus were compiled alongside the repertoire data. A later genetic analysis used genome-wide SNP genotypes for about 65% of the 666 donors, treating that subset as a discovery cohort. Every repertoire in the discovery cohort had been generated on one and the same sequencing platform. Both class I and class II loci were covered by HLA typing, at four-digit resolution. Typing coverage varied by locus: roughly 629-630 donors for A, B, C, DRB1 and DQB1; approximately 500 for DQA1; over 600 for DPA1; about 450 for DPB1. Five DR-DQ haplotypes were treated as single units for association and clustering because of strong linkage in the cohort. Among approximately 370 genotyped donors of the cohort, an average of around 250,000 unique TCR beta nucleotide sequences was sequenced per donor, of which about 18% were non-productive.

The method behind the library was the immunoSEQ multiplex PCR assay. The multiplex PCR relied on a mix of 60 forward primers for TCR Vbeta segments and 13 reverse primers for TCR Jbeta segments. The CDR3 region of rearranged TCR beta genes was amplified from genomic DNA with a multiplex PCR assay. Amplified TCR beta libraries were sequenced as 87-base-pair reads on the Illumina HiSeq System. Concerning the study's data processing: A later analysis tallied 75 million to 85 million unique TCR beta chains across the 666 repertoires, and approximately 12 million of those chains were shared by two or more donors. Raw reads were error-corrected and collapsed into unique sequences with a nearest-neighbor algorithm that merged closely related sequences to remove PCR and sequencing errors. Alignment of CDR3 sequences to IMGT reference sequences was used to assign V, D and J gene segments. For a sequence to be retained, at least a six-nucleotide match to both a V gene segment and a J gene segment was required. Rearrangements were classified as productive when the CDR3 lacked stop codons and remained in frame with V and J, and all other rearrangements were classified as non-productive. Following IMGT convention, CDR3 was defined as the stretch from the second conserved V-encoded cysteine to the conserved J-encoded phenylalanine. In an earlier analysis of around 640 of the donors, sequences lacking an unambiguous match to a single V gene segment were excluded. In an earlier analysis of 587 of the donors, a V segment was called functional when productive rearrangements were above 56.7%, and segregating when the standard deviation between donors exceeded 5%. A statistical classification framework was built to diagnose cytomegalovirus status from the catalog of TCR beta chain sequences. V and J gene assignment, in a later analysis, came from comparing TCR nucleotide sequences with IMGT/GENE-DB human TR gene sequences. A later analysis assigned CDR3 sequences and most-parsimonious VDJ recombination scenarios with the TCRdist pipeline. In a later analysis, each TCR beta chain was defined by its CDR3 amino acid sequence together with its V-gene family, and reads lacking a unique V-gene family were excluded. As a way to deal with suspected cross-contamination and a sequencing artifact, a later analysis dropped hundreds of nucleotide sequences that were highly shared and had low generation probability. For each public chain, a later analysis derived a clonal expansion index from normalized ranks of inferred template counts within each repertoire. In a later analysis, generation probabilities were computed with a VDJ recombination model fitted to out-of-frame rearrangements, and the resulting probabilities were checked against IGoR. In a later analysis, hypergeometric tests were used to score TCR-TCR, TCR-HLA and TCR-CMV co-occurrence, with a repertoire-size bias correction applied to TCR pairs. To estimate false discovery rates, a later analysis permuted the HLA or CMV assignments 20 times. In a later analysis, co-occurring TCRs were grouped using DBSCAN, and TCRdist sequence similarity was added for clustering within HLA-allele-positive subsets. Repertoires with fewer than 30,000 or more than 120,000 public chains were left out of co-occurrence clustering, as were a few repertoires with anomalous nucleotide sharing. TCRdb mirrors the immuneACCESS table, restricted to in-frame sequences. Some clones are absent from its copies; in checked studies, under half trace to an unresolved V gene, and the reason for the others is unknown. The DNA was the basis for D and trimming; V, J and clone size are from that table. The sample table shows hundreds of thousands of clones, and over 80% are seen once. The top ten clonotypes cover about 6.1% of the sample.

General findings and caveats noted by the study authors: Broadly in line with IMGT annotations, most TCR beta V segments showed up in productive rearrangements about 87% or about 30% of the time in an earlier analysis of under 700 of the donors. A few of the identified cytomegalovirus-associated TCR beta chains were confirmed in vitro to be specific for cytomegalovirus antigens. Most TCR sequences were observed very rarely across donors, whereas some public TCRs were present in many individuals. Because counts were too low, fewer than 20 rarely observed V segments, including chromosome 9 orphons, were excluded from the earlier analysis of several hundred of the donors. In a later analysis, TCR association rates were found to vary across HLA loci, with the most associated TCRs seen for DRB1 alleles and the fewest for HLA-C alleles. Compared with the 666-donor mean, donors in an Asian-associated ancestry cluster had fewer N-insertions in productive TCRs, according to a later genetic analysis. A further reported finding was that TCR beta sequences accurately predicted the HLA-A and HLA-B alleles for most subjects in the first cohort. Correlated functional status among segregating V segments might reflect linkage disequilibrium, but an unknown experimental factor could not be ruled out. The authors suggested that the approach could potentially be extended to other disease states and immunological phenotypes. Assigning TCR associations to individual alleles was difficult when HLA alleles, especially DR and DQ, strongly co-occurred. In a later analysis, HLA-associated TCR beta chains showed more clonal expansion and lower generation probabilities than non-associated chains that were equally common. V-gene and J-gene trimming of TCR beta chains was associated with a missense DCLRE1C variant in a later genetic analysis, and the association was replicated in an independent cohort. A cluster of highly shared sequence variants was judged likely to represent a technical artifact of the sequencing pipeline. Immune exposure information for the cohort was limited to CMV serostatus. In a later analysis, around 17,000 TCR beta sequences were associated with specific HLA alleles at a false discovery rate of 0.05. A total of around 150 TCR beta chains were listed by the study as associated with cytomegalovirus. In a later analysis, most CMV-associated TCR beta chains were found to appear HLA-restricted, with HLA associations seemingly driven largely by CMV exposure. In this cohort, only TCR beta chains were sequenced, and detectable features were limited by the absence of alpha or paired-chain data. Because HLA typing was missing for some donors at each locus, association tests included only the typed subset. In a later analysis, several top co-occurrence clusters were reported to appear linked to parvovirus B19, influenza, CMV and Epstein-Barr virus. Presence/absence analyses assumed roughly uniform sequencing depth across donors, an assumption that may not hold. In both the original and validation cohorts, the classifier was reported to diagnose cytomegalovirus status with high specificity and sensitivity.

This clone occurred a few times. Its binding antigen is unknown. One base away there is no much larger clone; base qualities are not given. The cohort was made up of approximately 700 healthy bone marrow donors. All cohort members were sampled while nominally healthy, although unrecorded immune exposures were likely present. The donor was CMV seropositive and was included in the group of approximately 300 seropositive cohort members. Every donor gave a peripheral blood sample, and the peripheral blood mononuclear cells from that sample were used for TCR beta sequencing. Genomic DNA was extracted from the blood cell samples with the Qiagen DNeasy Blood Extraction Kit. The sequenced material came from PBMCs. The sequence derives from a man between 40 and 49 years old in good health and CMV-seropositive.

The CDR3 has the sequence CASSLDLTSGRADTQYF. The DNA reads TGTGCCAGCAGCTTAGATCTGACTAGCGGGAGGGCGGATACGCAGTATTTT. This receptor chain uses TRBV11-2 and TRBJ2-3; TRBD2 agrees with 14 junctional bases. CDR1 and CDR2, looked up from the germline V gene, are SGHAT and FQNNGV. Unmatched junction bases come to 5, with V trimmed by 0 bases and J by 6 bases. The cysteine opens and the phenylalanine closes a CDR3 of 17 amino acids. This entry keeps only the CDR3 DNA: 51 bases, framed from base 1.